A single sample gave rise to the 19 T cell receptor beta chains below, sequenced in a study of blood T cells in healthy people across ages. Primed by a sample-barcoded 5' primer and a J-beta primer mix, a second PCR proceeded for about 6 to 12 cycles. TCRdb independently ran MiXCR on the 5' RACE reads; one entry per CDR3 protein. The sample yields just over 800,000 distinct CDR3 sequences, around two thirds seen once. Input material: blood. The receptors come from a young man in good health.

The genes are TRBV5-1 and TRBJ2-3; no clear D gene. V gave up 0 bases and J gave up 1 base, with 12 bases separating them. In germline, CDR1 is SGHRS, CDR2 YFSETQ. This CDR3 has 16 residues. The CDR3 sequence: CASSLAMGSGTDTQYF. Here the CDR3 DNA reads TGCGCCAGCAGCTTGGCCATGGGGTCGGGCACAGATACGCAGTATTTT.

V is TRBV7-2 and J is TRBJ2-6, with a tentative D call TRBD1 (5 bases). CDR1 and CDR2 (germline): SGHTA, FQGNSA. The CDR3 sequence is 14 residues long. Deletions cut 4 bases from V and 5 bases from J, with 9 bases between. The CDR3 sequence is CASSSTVRANVLTF. The CDR3 DNA reads TGTGCCAGCAGCTCGACAGTGAGGGCCAACGTCCTGACTTTC.

This rearrangement joins TRBV20-1 to TRBJ1-5; a possible D gene is TRBD1 (6 bases). CDR3 length: 16 amino acids. Looked up from germline, CDR1 is DFQATT and CDR2 is SNEGSKA (reference sequence). The V end lost 0 bases, the J end lost 1 base, and 13 bases lay between the germline ends. In nucleotides, the CDR3 is TGCAGTGCTAGAGATTACAGGGACGGGAGCAATCAGCCCCAGCATTTT. It is translated as CSARDYRDGSNQPQHF.

The chain employs TRBV7-9 and TRBJ1-4; D perhaps matches TRBD1 (5 bases). This CDR3 has 14 amino acids. V was clipped by 2 bases and J by 10 bases, with 14 bases between them. CDR1 and CDR2 from the germline V gene are SEHNR and FQNEAQ (reference sequence). CDR3 coding DNA: TGTGCCAGCAGCTTAAGCAGGGACCGGGGAAAACTGTTTTTT. This gives the protein CASSLSRDRGKLFF. Variable domain in full (rest from reference TRBV7-9 and TRBJ1-4): DTGVSQNPRHKITKRGQNVTFRCDPISEHNRLYWYRQTLGQGPEFLTYFQNEAQLEKSRLLSDRFSAERPKGSFSTLEIQRTEQGDSAMYLCASSLSRDRGKLFFGSGTQLSVL.

The V and J genes are TRBV6-5 and TRBJ2-1, with D uncertain. V was shortened by 1 base and J by 8 bases, with 3 bases between the two germline ends. The CDR3 sequence is 11 residues long. Germline assignment: CDR1 MNHEY and CDR2 SVGAGI. For the CDR3, the DNA is TGTGCCAGCAGTTACTTGGATGAGCAGTTCTTC. This sequence encodes CASSYLDEQFF.

The chain has TRBV7-9 and TRBJ1-5; 7 bases fit TRBD1. Germline V CDR1 and CDR2: SEHNR, FQNEAQ (reference sequence). The V gene end was trimmed by 1 base and the J gene end by 3 bases; junction bases not matched to a gene: 3. This CDR3 spans 15 amino acids. CDR3 nucleotides: TGTGCCAGCAGCTTAGGCGGGACAGTCAATCAGCCCCAGCATTTT. Translation gives CASSLGGTVNQPQHF.

The chain links TRBV7-2 to TRBJ2-3, with D perhaps matching TRBD1 (5 bases). With 1 base removed from V and 9 bases from J, the gap between germline ends came to 14 bases. Germline lookup yields CDR1 SGHTA and CDR2 FQGNSA. The CDR3 spans 14 residues. The CDR3 sequence: CASSLEQGLNTQYF. The CDR3 DNA reads TGTGCCAGCAGCTTAGAGCAGGGTTTGAACACGCAGTATTTT.

There are a few counts of this clonotype. The chain has TRBV4-3 and TRBJ2-2; no definite D call. V lost 0 bases, J lost 1 base, and 9 bases lay in between. This CDR3 is built from 16 residues. CDR1 is LGHNA and CDR2 is YSLEER in the germline V gene. CDR3 bases: TGCGCCAGCAGCCAAGATCTCCGACAGAACACCGGGGAGCTGTTTTTT. Protein sequence: CASSQDLRQNTGELFF.

The V gene is TRBV6-4, the J gene TRBJ2-7, with 10 bases aligning to TRBD1. Looked up from germline, CDR1 is MRHNA and CDR2 is SNTAGT. This CDR3 spans 16 amino acids. Losses at the gene ends were 3 bases for V and 5 bases for J; bases not matched to a gene: 10. For the CDR3, the DNA is TGTGCCAGCAGTGAAGCGGGGACAGGGGAGGTGGACGAGCAGTACTTC. It specifies CASSEAGTGEVDEQYF.

The V gene is TRBV2, the J gene TRBJ2-1; the match to TRBD2 covers 8 bases. V shed 10 bases, J shed 10 bases, and the junction held 12 bases outside the gene matches. Germline-derived CDR1 and CDR2 are SNHLY and FYNNEI. This CDR3 has 13 residues. CDR3 DNA sequence: TGTGCCACCTCGAACGGGGGGGGAAAGGAGCAGTTCTTC. It translates to CATSNGGGKEQFF.

In this sample, this clonotype turned up a few times. The chain combines TRBV5-1 with TRBJ2-3, with D maybe TRBD2 (7 bases). The V end was cut by 5 bases, the J end by 4 bases, with 17 bases between. CDR1 and CDR2 from the germline V gene are SGHRS and YFSETQ. The length of the CDR3 is 15 residues. CDR3 in amino acids: CASSPGGRFSDTQYF. CDR3 DNA sequence: TGCGCCAGCAGTCCCGGGGGGCGCTTCTCAGATACGCAGTATTTT.

The CDR3 loop is CASSQVGGSPLRGYTF. CDR3 in DNA: TGCGCCAGCAGCCAAGTGGGGGGGTCCCCCCTTAGGGGCTACACCTTC. The chain joins TRBV4-3 to TRBJ1-2; D might be TRBD1 (5 bases). The germline V gene has CDR1 LGHNA and CDR2 YSLEER. V was shortened by 1 base and J by 8 bases, with 20 bases between the two germline ends. CDR3 length: 16 residues.

The chain couples TRBV2 to TRBJ2-7; TRBD1 agrees at 9 bases. CDR1 and CDR2 (germline): SNHLY, FYNNEI. This CDR3 has 11 amino acids. Losses at the gene ends were 6 bases for V and 12 bases for J; bases not matched to a gene: 6. CDR3 sequence: CASSLQGARYF. CDR3 nucleotide sequence: TGTGCCAGCAGCTTACAGGGGGCGAGGTACTTC.

This chain joins TRBV6-5 and TRBJ1-4; D possibly corresponds to TRBD1 (6 bases). Trimming removed 6 bases at V and 6 bases at J, with 17 bases between. This CDR3 has 15 amino acids. Germline V gene data show CDR1 as MNHEY and CDR2 as SVGAGI. DNA for the CDR3: TGTGCCAGCAGCCCAGCACAGGGAGGCTATGAAAAACTGTTTTTT. As protein: CASSPAQGGYEKLFF.

This clonotype was seen more than once but under ten times. The V gene is TRBV20-1, the J gene TRBJ1-2; no reliable D call. V gave up 3 bases and J gave up 4 bases, with 15 bases separating them. The CDR3 is 14 amino acids. Germline-derived CDR1 and CDR2 are DFQATT and SNEGSKA (reference sequence). CDR3 region: CSASRPDRGYGYTF. The CDR3 DNA is TGCAGTGCTAGTCGGCCTGACCGGGGCTATGGCTACACCTTC.

The sample holds a few counts of this clonotype. The rearrangement links TRBV7-9 to TRBJ2-7; no firm D call. In germline, CDR1 is SEHNR, CDR2 FQNEAQ (reference sequence). Trimming cost V 8 bases and J 1 base, with 9 bases left between them. CDR3 length: 12 residues. The CDR3 region is CASGYSSYEQYF. The CDR3 DNA is TGTGCCAGCGGTTACAGTTCCTACGAGCAGTACTTC.

The chain carries TRBV3-1 and TRBJ1-2, with D unclear. The CDR3 extends over 13 amino acids. V lost 1 base, J lost 9 bases, and 12 bases lay in between. Germline lookup yields CDR1 LGHDT and CDR2 YNNKEL (reference sequence). The CDR3 spells CASSQGPLERYTF. The DNA of the CDR3 is TGTGCCAGCAGCCAAGGGCCCCTGGAGCGCTACACCTTC.

V gene TRBV6-6 combines with J gene TRBJ2-4, with TRBD1 matching 8 bases. The tail of the sequence fits TRBJ2-7 better, so the J call may be wrong. Germline V gene sequence: CDR1 MNHNY, CDR2 SVGAGI (reference sequence). The CDR3 extends over 14 amino acids. The CDR3 DNA is TGTGCCAGCAGTCTACGGGGACAGGACTCCGAGCAGTACTTC. It codes for CASSLRGQDSEQYF.

At least ten counts were recorded for this clonotype. The CDR3 DNA sequence: TGTGCCAGCAGCCAAGTTGACTTTCAGAACACCGGGGAGCTGTTTTTT. Translated: CASSQVDFQNTGELFF. The rearrangement links TRBV14 to TRBJ2-2; D remains unclear. Germline CDR1 and CDR2: SGHDN and FVKESK. V lost 1 base, J lost 1 base, and 10 bases lay in between. The CDR3 runs to 16 residues.